This T cell receptor beta chain was observed in a study of graft-versus-host responses after intestinal transplantation. Across the study: Recipients got multivisceral, liver-intestinal, or isolated intestinal transplants. Whole-study results and caveats: Early post-transplant HvG declines tracked with peak circulating GvH clone levels. High graft-versus-host to host-versus-graft clonal ratios were seen in allografts of patients with graft-donor T cell macrochimerism. GvH clones detected in recipient marrow included some appearing first in ileum or blood.

The CDR3 has 15 amino acids. Germline-derived CDR1 and CDR2 are MNHNS and SASEGT. V lost 2 bases to trimming and J lost 0 bases, with 11 bases between them. Sequencing was performed with immunoSEQ multiplex PCR; in TCRdb, only in-frame clones are kept and a portion is missing. The table lists 85,000 to 100,000 clones, less than 95% of them singletons. Comments on this clone: Antigen unknown.

This receptor was identified in a human donor who was the organ donor for an intestinal transplant. This material consisted of unstimulated CD8+ T cells sorted from spleen or lymph node cells, taken before transplant. The chain joins TRBV6-1 to TRBJ2-7; possible D gene TRBD2, 5 bases. The DNA for the CDR3 is TGTGCCAGCAGTGAATTGGAGGTTAACTCCTACGAGCAGTACTTC. It codes for CASSELEVNSYEQYF.